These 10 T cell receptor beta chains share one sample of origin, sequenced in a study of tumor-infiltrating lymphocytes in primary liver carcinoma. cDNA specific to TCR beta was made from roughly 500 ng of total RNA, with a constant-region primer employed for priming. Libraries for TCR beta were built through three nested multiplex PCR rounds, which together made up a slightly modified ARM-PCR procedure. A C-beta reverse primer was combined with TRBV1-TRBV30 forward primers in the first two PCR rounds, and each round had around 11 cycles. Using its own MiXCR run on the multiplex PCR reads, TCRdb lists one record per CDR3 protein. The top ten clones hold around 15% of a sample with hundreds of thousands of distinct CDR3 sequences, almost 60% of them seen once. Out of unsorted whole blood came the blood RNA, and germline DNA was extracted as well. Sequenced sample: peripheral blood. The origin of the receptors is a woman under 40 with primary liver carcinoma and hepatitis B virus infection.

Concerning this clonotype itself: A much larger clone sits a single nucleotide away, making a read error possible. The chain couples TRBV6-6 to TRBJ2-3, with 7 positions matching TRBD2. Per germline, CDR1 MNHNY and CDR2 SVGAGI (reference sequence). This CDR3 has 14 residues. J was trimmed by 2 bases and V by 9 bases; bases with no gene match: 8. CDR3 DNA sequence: TGTGCCAGTTCGGGAGGAATTGACACAGATACGCAGTATTTT. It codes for CASSGGIDTDTQYF.

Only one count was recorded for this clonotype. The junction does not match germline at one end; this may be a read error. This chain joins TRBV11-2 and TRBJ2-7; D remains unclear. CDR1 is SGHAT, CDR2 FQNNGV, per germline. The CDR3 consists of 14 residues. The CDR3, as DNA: TGTGCCAGCAGCACCACCCATAGCTCCTACGAACAGTACTTC. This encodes CASSTTHSSYEQYF.

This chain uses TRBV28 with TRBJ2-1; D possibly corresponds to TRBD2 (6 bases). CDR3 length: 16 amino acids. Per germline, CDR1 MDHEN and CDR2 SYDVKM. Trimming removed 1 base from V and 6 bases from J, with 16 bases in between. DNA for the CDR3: TGTGCCAGCAGTTTATTCGGGAGAAGGGCCCGCAATGAGCAGTTCTTC. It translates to CASSLFGRRARNEQFF. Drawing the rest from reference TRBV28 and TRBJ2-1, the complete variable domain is DVKVTQSSRYLVKRTGEKVFLECVQDMDHENMFWYRQDPGLGLRLIYFSYDVKMKEKGDIPEGYSVSREKKERFSLILESASTNQTSMYLCASSLFGRRARNEQFFGPGTRLTVL.

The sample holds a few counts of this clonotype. The CDR3 region is CAISREYSDTQYF. The CDR3 nucleotides read TGTGCCATCAGTCGGGAGTATTCAGATACGCAGTATTTT. The rearrangement uses TRBV10-3 and TRBJ2-3; the D gene is possibly TRBD2 (6 bases). CDR1 is ENHRY and CDR2 is SYGVKD in the germline V gene. Trimming shortened V by 5 bases and J by 4 bases, and 10 bases separated the two germline ends. The CDR3 is 13 residues long.

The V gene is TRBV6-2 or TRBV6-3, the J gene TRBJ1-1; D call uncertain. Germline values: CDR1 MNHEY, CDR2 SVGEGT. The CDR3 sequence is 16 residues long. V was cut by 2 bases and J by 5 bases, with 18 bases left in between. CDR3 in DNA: TGTGCCAGCAGTTACCTCCACCATGAGGTGCGGACTGAAGCTTTCTTT. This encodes CASSYLHHEVRTEAFF.

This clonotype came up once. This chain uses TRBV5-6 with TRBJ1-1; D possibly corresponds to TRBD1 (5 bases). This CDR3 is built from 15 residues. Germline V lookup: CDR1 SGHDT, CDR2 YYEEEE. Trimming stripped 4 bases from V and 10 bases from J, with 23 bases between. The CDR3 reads CASSRWGTEHSRAFF. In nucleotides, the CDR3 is TGTGCCAGCAGCCGGTGGGGGACGGAACACTCCAGAGCTTTCTTT.

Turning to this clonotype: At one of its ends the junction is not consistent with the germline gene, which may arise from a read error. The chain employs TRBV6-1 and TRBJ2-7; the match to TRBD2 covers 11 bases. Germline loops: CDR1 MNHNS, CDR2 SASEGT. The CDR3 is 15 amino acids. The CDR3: CANSVGTSGPYEQYF. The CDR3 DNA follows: TGTGCCAACAGTGTCGGGACTAGCGGCCCCTACGAGCAGTACTTC.

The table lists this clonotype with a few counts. The DNA of the CDR3 is TGTGCCAGCAGGGGTGGGGCACCGACCTTCCAAGAGCAGTTCTTC. It translates to CASRGGAPTFQEQFF. The J gene is TRBJ2-1, the V gene TRBV7-9, with D possibly matching TRBD1 (5 bases). Deletions cut 6 bases from V and 10 bases from J, with 22 bases between. The CDR3 runs 15 residues. The germline V gene encodes CDR1 SEHNR and CDR2 FQNEAQ (reference sequence).

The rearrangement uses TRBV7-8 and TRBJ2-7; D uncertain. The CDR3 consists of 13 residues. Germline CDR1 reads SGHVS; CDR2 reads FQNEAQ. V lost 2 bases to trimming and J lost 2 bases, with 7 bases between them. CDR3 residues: CASSLQAAYEQYF. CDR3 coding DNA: TGTGCCAGCAGCTTACAGGCGGCCTACGAGCAGTACTTC.

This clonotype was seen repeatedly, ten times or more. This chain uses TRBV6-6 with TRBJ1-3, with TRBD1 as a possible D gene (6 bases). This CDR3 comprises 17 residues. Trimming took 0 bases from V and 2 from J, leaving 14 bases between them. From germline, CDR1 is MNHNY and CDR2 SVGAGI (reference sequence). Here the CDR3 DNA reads TGTGCCAGCAGTTACTCGGATTGGACAGAGACTGGAAACACCATATATTTT. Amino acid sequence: CASSYSDWTETGNTIYF.